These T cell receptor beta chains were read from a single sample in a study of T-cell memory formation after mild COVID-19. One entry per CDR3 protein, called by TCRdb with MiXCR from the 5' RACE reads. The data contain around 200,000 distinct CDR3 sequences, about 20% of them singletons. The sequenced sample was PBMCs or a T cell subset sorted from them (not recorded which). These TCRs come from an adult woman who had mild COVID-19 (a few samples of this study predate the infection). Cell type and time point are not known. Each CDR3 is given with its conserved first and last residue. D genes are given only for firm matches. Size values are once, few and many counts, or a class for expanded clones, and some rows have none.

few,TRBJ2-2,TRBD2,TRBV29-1,TGCAGCGTTGACGTGCGGGGGGTGAACACCGGGGAGCTGTTTTTT,CSVDVRGVNTGELFF
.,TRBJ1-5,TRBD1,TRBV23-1,TGCGCCAGCAGTCACCCAAGAAGGGGGAGGCGGGACAGGAATCAGCCCCAGCATTTT,CASSHPRRGRRDRNQPQHF
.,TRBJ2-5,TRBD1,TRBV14,TGTGCCAGCAGCCAAGTGGCCAGGGGGTCGGAGACCCAGTACTTC,CASSQVARGSETQYF
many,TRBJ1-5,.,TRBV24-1,TGTGCCACCAGTGATTCAAGCCACAATCAGCCCCAGCATTTT,CATSDSSHNQPQHF
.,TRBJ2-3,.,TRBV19,TGTGCCAGTAGTACCGACGTAGATACGCAGTATTTT,CASSTDVDTQYF
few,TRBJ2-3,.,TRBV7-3,TGTGCCAGCAGTTGGTGGGGCTCTTCAGATACGCAGTATTTT,CASSWWGSSDTQYF
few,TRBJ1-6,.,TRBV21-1,TGTGCCAGCAGCAAAGCGCGGCAGGGGGCGCGTAATTCACCCCTCCACTTT,CASSKARQGARNSPLHF
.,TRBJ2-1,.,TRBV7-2,TGTGCCAGCAGCTTAGGTCTTGGGTATGCCAATGAGCAGTTCTTC,CASSLGLGYANEQFF
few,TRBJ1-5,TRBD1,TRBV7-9,TGTGCCAGCAGCTTAGGGACAGGGGACCGACAGCCCCAGCATTTT,CASSLGTGDRQPQHF
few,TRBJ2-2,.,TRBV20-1,TGCAGTGCTAGCCCCTGGGACGACAAGGAATACGTCACCGGGGAGCTGTTTTTT,CSASPWDDKEYVTGELFF
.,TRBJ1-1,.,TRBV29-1,TGCAGCGTTGAAAAGGGTAACACTGAAGCTTTCTTT,CSVEKGNTEAFF
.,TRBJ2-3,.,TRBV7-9,TGTGCCAGCAGCTCGGGACTGTCCACAGATACGCAGTATTTT,CASSSGLSTDTQYF
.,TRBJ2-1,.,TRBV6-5,TGTGCCAGCAGTTACTTAGAGGTCCCGTTAGGCAATGAGCAGTTCTTC,CASSYLEVPLGNEQFF
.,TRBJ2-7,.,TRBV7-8,TGTGCCAGCCTCCCCGAGCTCTCCTACGAGCAGTACTTC,CASLPELSYEQYF
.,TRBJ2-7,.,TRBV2,TGTGCCAGCAGTGGGTCTACAGACCACTACGAGCAGTACTTC,CASSGSTDHYEQYF
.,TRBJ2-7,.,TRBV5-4,TGTGCCAGCAGCTTCTGGGAAGAATCCTACGAGCAGTACTTC,CASSFWEESYEQYF
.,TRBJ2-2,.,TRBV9,TGTGCCAGCAGCAATGGGGGAACCGGGGAGCTGTTTTTT,CASSNGGTGELFF
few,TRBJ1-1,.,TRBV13,TGTGCCAGCAGCTTTTCCGTTTTGGCCACTGAAGCTTTCTTT,CASSFSVLATEAFF
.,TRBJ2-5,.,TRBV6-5,TGTGCCAGCAGTTACTCTGATGGGGTGACCCAGTACTTC,CASSYSDGVTQYF
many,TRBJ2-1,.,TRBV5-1,TGCGCCAGCATCACCCCGGGGAATGAGCAGTTCTTC,CASITPGNEQFF
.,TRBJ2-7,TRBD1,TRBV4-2,TGTGCCAGCAGCCAAATCGGACAGGGGGACTTAATTAACGAGCAGTACTTC,CASSQIGQGDLINEQYF
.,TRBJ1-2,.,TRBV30,TGTGCCTGGACTAGGAACCAGGACTATGGCTACACCTTC,CAWTRNQDYGYTF
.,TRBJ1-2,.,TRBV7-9,TGTGCCAGCAGGGATTCGGGTGGCTACACCTTC,CASRDSGGYTF
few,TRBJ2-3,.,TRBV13,TGTGCCAGCAGCCCGGAGCTTACAGATACGCAGTATTTT,CASSPELTDTQYF
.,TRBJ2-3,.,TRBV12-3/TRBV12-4,TGTGCCAGAAGCCTCAGCGCAGATACGCAGTATTTT,CARSLSADTQYF
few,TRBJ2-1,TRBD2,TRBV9,TGTGCCAGCAGCTCCCCCGCAAGACTAGCGGTGAATGAGCAGTTCTTC,CASSSPARLAVNEQFF
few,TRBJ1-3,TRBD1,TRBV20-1,TGCAGTGCTGGGGAGCCCGGACAGGGATTGAACACCATATATTTT,CSAGEPGQGLNTIYF